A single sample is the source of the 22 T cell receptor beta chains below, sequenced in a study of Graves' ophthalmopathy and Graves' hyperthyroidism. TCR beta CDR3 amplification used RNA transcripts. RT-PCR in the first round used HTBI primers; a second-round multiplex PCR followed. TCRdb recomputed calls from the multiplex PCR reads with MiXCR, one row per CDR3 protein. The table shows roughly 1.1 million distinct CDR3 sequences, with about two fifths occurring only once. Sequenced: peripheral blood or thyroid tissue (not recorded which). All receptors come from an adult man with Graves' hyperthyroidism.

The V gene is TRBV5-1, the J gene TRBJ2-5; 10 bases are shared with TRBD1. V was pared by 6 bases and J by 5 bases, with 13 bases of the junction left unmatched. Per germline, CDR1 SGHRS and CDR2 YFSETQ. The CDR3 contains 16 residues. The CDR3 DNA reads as TGCGCCAGCAAAAAGGCCGGGACAGGGGTATATGAGACCCAGTACTTC. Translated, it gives CASKKAGTGVYETQYF.

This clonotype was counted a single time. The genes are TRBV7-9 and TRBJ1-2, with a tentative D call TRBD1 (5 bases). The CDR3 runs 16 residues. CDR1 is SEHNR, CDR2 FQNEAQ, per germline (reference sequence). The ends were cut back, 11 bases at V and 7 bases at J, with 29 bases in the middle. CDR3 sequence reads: CAGEALRTRSGSGYTF. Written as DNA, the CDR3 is TGTGCCGGTGAAGCGCTAAGGACAAGGAGCGGTTCTGGCTACACCTTC.

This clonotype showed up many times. CDR3 loop: CASSLETGGYEQYF. The CDR3 DNA is TGTGCCAGCAGCTTAGAAACAGGGGGTTACGAGCAGTACTTC. The chain joins TRBV7-8 to TRBJ2-7; 8 nucleotides match TRBD1. CDR3 length equals 14 residues. The germline CDR1 and CDR2 sequences are SGHVS and FQNEAQ. Germline trimming cut 1 base from V and 4 bases from J; bases unmatched to any gene: 3.

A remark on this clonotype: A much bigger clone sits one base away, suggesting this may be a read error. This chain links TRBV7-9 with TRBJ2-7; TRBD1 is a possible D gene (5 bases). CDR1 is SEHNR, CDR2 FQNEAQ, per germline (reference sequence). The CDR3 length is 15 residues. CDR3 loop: CVSSSVQGLQAVQYF. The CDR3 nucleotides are TGTGTCAGCAGCTCCGTCCAGGGCCTCCAGGCCGTGCAGTACTTC.

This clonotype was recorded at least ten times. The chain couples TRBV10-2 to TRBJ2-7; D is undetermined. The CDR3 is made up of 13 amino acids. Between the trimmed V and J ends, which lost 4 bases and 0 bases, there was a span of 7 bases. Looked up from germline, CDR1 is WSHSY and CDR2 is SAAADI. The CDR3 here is CASSVVGSYEQYF. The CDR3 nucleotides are TGCGCCAGCAGTGTCGTAGGCTCCTACGAGCAGTACTTC.

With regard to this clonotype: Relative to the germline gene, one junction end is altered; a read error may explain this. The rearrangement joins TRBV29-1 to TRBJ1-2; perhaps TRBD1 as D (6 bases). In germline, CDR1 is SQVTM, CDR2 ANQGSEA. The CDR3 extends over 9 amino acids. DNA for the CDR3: TGCAGCGCTGGGGGCGGCTACTCCTTC. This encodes CSAGGGYSF.

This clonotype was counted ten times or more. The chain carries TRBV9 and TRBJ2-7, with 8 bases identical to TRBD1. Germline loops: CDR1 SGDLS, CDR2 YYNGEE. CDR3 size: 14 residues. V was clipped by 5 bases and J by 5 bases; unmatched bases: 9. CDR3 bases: TGTGCCAGCAGTTGGCCCGGACAGGGAAACGAGCAGTACTTC. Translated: CASSWPGQGNEQYF.

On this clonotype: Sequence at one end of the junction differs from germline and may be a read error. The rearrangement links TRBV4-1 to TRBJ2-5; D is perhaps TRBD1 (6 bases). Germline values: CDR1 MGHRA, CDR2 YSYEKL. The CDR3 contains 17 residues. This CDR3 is CASSQRRGGVPKETQYF. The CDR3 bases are TGTGCCAGCAGCCAAAGGAGAGGGGGAGTCCCTAAAGAGACCCAGTACTTC.

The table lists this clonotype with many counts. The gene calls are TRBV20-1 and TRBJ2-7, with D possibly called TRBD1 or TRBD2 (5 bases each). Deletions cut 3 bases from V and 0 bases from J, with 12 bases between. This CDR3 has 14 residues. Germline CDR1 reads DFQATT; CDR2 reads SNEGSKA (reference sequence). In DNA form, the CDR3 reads TGCAGTGCTAGCCGGGACGCGAGCTCCTACGAGCAGTACTTC. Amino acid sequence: CSASRDASSYEQYF.

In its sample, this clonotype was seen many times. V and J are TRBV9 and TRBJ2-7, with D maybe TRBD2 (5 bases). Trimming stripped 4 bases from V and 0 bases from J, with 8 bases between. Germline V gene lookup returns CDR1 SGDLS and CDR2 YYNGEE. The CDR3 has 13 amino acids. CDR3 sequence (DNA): TGTGCCAGCAGCAACGGGATCTCCTACGAGCAGTACTTC. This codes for CASSNGISYEQYF. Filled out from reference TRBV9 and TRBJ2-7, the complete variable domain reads DSGVTQTPKHLITATGQRVTLRCSPRSGDLSVYWYQQSLDQGLQFLIQYYNGEERAKGNILERFSAQQFPDLHSELNLSSLELGDSALYFCASSNGISYEQYFGPGTRLTVT.

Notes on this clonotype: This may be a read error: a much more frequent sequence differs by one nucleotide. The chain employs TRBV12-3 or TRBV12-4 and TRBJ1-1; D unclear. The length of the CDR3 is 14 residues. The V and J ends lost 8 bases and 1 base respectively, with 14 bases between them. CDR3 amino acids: CASRQGERNTEAFF. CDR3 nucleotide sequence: TGTGCCAGCCGTCAAGGAGAAAGGAACACTGAAGCTTTCTTT.

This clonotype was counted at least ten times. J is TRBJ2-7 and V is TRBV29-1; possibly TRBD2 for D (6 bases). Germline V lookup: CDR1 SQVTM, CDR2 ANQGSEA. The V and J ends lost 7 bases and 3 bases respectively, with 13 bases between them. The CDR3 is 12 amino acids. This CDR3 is CSAGTGDYEQYF. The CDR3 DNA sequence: TGCAGCGCCGGGACGGGGGACTACGAGCAGTACTTC.

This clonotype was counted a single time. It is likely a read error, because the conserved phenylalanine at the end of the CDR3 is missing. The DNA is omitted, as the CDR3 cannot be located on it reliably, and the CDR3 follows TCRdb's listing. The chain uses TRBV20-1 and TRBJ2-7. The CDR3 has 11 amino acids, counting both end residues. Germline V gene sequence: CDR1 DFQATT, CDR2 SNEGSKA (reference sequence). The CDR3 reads CSARIRDGRNT.

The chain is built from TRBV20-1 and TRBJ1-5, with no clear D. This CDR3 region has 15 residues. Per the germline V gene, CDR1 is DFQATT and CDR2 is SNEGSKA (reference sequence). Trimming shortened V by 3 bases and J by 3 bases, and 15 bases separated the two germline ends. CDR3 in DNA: TGCAGTGCTAGCCCCGTGGGGAGCCCCAATCAGCCCCAGCATTTT. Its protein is CSASPVGSPNQPQHF.

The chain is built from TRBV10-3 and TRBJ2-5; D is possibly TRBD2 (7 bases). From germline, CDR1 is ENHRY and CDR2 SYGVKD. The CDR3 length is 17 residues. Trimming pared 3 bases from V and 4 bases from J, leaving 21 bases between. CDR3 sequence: CAISDSRGGLPTETQYF. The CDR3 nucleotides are TGTGCCATCAGTGATTCTAGGGGGGGGTTACCGACAGAGACCCAGTACTTC.

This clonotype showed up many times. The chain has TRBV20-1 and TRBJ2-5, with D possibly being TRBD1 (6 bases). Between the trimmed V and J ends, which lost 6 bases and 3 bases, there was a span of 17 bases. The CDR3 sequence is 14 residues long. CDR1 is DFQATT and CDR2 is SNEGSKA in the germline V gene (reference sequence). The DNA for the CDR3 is TGCAGTGCAGCTGACAGGAGAATAAAAGAGACCCAGTACTTC. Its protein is CSAADRRIKETQYF.

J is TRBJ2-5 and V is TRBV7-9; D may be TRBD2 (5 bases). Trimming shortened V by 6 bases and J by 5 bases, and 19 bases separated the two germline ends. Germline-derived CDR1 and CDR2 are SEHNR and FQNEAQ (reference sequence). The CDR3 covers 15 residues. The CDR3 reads CASRPQTRESETQYF. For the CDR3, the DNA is TGTGCCAGCAGACCCCAAACTAGGGAGTCGGAGACCCAGTACTTC. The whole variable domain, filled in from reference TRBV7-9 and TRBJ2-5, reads DTGVSQNPRHKITKRGQNVTFRCDPISEHNRLYWYRQTLGQGPEFLTYFQNEAQLEKSRLLSDRFSAERPKGSFSTLEIQRTEQGDSAMYLCASRPQTRESETQYFGPGTRLLVL.

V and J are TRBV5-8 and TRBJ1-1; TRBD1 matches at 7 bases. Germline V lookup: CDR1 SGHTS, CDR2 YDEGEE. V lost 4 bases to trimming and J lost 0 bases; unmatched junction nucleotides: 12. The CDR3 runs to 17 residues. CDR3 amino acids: CASSKTGEGVMNTEAFF. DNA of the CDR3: TGTGCCAGCAGCAAAACAGGGGAAGGGGTCATGAACACTGAAGCTTTCTTT.

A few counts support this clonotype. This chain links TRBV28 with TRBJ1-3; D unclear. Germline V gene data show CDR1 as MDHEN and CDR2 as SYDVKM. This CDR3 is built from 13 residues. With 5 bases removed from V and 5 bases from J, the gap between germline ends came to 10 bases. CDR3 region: CASSRTLRNTIYF. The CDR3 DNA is TGTGCCAGCAGTCGTACTCTAAGAAACACCATATATTTT.

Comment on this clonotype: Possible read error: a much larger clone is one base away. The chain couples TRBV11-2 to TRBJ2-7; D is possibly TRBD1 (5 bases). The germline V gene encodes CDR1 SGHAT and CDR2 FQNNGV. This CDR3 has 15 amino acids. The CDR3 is CASSSQDLGSYGQYF. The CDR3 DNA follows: TGTGCCAGCAGCTCACAGGATCTCGGGTCCTACGGGCAGTACTTC.

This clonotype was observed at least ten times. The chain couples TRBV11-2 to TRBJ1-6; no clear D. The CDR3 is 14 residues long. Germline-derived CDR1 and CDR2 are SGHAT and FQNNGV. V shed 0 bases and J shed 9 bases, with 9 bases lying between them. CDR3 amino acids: CASSLEVVASPLHF. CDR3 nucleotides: TGTGCCAGCAGCTTAGAGGTTGTTGCTTCACCCCTCCACTTT.

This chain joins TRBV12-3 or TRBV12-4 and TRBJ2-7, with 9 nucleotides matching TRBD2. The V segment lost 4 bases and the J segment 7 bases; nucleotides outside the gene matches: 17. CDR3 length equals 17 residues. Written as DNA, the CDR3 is TGTGCCAGCAGTTCCCTGATTCTAGGCGGGAGGGTTGGAGAGCAGTACTTC. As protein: CASSSLILGGRVGEQYF.